This TCR beta chain was identified during a study of shared clonotypes between healthy human individuals. On this clone itself: Within the sample, other DNA sequences also encode this same CDR3.

V lost 2 bases, J lost 2 bases, and 12 bases lay in between. This CDR3 comprises 15 residues. Germline CDR1 is SGHTA and CDR2 is FQGNSA. The assay was immunoSEQ multiplex PCR, and TCRdb's table has in-frame clones only and misses some. The repertoire holds millions of clones, with more than 80% as singletons. Sequencing input: naive CD4+ T cells sorted from blood. Subset here: CD45RA+ positively selected. This rearrangement joins TRBV7-2 to TRBJ2-5, with D perhaps matching TRBD2 (6 bases). This TCR derives from a man aged 18 to 29 in good health. CDR3 DNA sequence: TGTGCCAGCAGCTTACGTGGGAGGAGACAAGAGACCCAGTACTTC. Translation gives CASSLRGRRQETQYF.